This T cell receptor beta chain was identified in a study of OX40 agonist ivuxolimab in advanced cancers. The method was immunoSEQ multiplex PCR; TCRdb's version includes in-frame clones alone and lacks a portion of them. The table shows approximately 58,000 clones, with 80% to 90% occurring only once. There are 15 residues in the CDR3. Germline-derived CDR1 and CDR2 are SGHTA and FQGTGA. V gave up 1 base and J gave up 1 base, with 5 bases separating them. This sequence joins TRBV7-3 and TRBJ2-6, with D uncertain. Specimen: CD4+ or CD8+ T cells sorted from blood, collected in a trial of the OX40 agonist ivuxolimab. This clonotype originated in an adult with an advanced solid tumor such as melanoma, head and neck, liver or kidney cancer. CDR3 loop: CASSLIGSGANVLTF. The DNA of the CDR3 is TGTGCCAGCAGCTTAATTGGTTCTGGGGCCAACGTCCTGACTTTC.